This TCR beta chain stems from a study of cytomegalovirus exposure and HLA in healthy donors. The PCR made use of 60 Vbeta and 13 Jbeta primers. Sequenced by immunoSEQ multiplex PCR; TCRdb stores in-frame clones only, minus some. The sample contains 55,000 to 70,000 clones, 55% to 80% of which appear only once. To note about this clone: As yet, its antigen is unknown.

Study-wide results and caveats: For TCR beta chains, V- and J-gene trimming was later linked to a missense DCLRE1C variant. Reportedly, cytomegalovirus status was diagnosed with high sensitivity and specificity. Most observed TCR sequences were rare, whereas some public TCRs were detected in many donors. Later, TCR association rates were found to vary by HLA locus, highest for DRB1 and lowest for HLA-C.

The specimen sequenced was PBMCs. The TCR was taken from a woman aged 45 to 65 in good health and CMV-seronegative.

CDR3 nucleotide sequence: TGTGCCAGCAGTTTACGAGCGAACACCGGGGAGCTGTTTTTT. Amino acids: CASSLRANTGELFF. The chain has TRBV27 and TRBJ2-2; D unclear. The germline V gene encodes CDR1 MNHEY and CDR2 SMNVEV (reference sequence). Trimming cost V 2 bases and J 0 bases, with 4 bases left between them. The length of the CDR3 is 14 residues.